Sequencing of this T cell receptor beta chain was carried out in a study of T-cell reconstitution after alpha-beta-depleted transplantation in children (dated by TCRdb to the mid-2010s). Looking at the study overall: Using TCR repertoire profiling, the study followed T-cell immune reconstitution in a quantitative way in children after TCRalphabeta/CD19-depleted allogeneic hematopoietic cell transplantation. Overall study outcomes, separate from this receptor: In some patients, high TCRbeta diversity at day 60 was attributed to recipient T cells and intrathymic progenitors that had survived conditioning. Hyperexpanded clone frequencies declined over subsequent months; after one year, T-cell counts and TCRbeta diversity were mostly attributed to newly produced T cells. Apparently early alphabetaT-cell count recovery about two months after transplant reportedly relied on only several hundred rapidly expanded clones derived from non-depleted graft cells.

This clonotype has at least ten counts. Its binding antigen is unknown. Base-call qualities are not available, and no considerably larger clone is one nucleotide away. The treatment or condition label corresponds to: allogeneic hematopoietic cell transplantation with graft depleted of TCRalphabeta T cells and CD19 B cells. Transplant recipients were children who received TCRalphabeta/CD19-depleted allogeneic hematopoietic cell grafts. The method behind the library was PCR. TCRdb records Illumina HiSeq 2500 as the sequencer. To normalize quantification of the TCRbeta repertoire, the TCR libraries were built with molecular barcoding that relied on unique molecular identifiers. TCRdb reanalyzed the raw reads on its own, using fastp at Q25 for trimming and MiXCR for clone calling, and kept in-frame beta chains. Every distinct CDR3 protein forms one entry, paired with its most common genes and DNA. The sample table shows about 590,000 distinct CDR3 sequences, and 13% are seen once. The ten largest clones represent 2% to 2.5% of the sample.

The receptor's source is a male patient between 5 and 17 years old who had a stem cell transplant for acute myeloid leukemia, so the T cells may come from the graft donor. Material: PBMCs, mostly from graft donor cells, obtained 360 days after TCRalphabeta/CD19-depleted stem cell transplant.

This receptor has the CDR3 CSAAKGARNTEAFF. The bases are TGCAGCGCCGCTAAGGGGGCCAGAAACACTGAAGCTTTCTTT. The chain couples TRBV29-1 to TRBJ1-1; the junction holds 7 bases that match TRBD1. From cysteine to phenylalanine, the CDR3 is 14 amino acids long. This entry keeps only the CDR3 DNA: 42 bases, framed from base 1. The germline V gene encodes CDR1 SQVTM and CDR2 ANQGSEA. The V end gives up 7 bases and the J end 2 bases, leaving 10 bases in the junction not matched to a gene.